Listed here are 27 T cell receptor beta chains from one sample, sequenced in a study of blood T cell repertoires in COVID-19. The protocol was immunoSEQ multiplex PCR, while the TCRdb copy is restricted to in-frame clones and leaves out a portion. The sample records 360,000 or so clones, about 90% being singletons. Sequenced sample: PBMCs or T cells enriched from blood (not recorded which). The receptors derive from a woman aged 25 to 39 who had been exposed to COVID-19.

This rearrangement joins TRBV5-1 to TRBJ2-7; 7 bases are shared with TRBD1. The CDR3 length is 16 residues. Per germline, CDR1 SGHRS and CDR2 YFSETQ. The trim removed 0 bases at V and 3 bases at J, leaving 9 bases unmatched. CDR3 sequence (DNA): TGCGCCAGCAGCTTGGTTTTTGGGGACAGTATCTACGAGCAGTACTTC. It yields the protein CASSLVFGDSIYEQYF.

The V gene is TRBV19, the J gene TRBJ1-2, with D possibly matching TRBD1 (6 bases). This CDR3 has 14 residues. The V end was cut by 6 bases, the J end by 1 base, with 12 bases between. From germline, CDR1 is LNHDA and CDR2 SQIVND (reference sequence). The CDR3 sequence is CASSEGVSNYGYTF. The CDR3, as DNA: TGTGCCAGTAGCGAGGGGGTTAGTAACTATGGCTACACCTTC.

This chain uses TRBV10-3 with TRBJ2-2, with 9 bases aligning to TRBD1. The CDR3 is 15 amino acids. Germline trimming cut 1 base from V and 7 bases from J; bases unmatched to any gene: 4. Germline-derived CDR1 and CDR2 are ENHRY and SYGVKD. The CDR3 sequence is CAISELGQGHGELFF. DNA of the CDR3: TGTGCCATCAGTGAGTTAGGACAGGGGCACGGGGAGCTGTTTTTT.

The V and J genes are TRBV7-8 and TRBJ2-1, with D unclear. The germline V gene encodes CDR1 SGHVS and CDR2 FQNEAQ. The V end lost 5 bases, the J end lost 7 bases, and 9 bases lay between the germline ends. The CDR3 sequence is 12 residues long. CDR3 residues: CASSPRYNEQFF. In DNA, the CDR3 is TGTGCCAGCAGCCCCCGTTATAATGAGCAGTTCTTC.

This clone has a single count. The chain recombines TRBV5-3 with TRBJ1-5, with 9 nucleotides matching TRBD1. TRBV5-3 is treated as an ORF (open reading frame) with a function not yet certain. V shed 4 bases, J shed 6 bases, and the junction held 2 bases outside the gene matches. This CDR3 is built from 13 residues. CDR3 sequence: CARSDRGGQPQHF. The CDR3 DNA is TGTGCCAGAAGCGACAGGGGGGGTCAGCCCCAGCATTTT.

In its sample, this clone was seen a few times. This sequence joins TRBV29-1 and TRBJ1-1; a possible D gene is TRBD1 (5 bases). The CDR3 extends over 12 amino acids. CDR1 and CDR2 (germline): SQVTM, ANQGSEA. V lost 4 bases and J lost 4, with 10 bases in between. CDR3 protein: CSVGGHLTEAFF. CDR3 nucleotide sequence: TGCAGCGTTGGTGGACACCTCACTGAAGCTTTCTTT.

The chain employs TRBV5-1 and TRBJ2-5; 15 nucleotides align to TRBD2. This CDR3 has 14 residues. Germline CDR1 reads SGHRS; CDR2 reads YFSETQ. The V gene end was trimmed by 4 bases and the J gene end by 5 bases; junction bases not matched to a gene: 0. This CDR3 is CASSGTSGRETQYF. The DNA of the CDR3 is TGCGCCAGCAGCGGGACTAGCGGGAGGGAGACCCAGTACTTC.

The CDR3 DNA is TGTGCCAGCTGGCCACCGGGACTCCCGGGAGGGCCCCAGCATTTT. Amino acid sequence: CASWPPGLPGGPQHF. J is TRBJ1-5 and V is TRBV6-5; D may be TRBD1 (5 bases). V was trimmed by 8 bases and J by 9 bases, leaving 23 bases between them. The CDR3 extends over 15 amino acids. Germline V lookup: CDR1 MNHEY, CDR2 SVGAGI.

The chain combines TRBV5-4 with TRBJ2-5; weak D call: TRBD1 (5 bases). Germline V CDR1 and CDR2: SGHNT, YYREEE (reference sequence). Between the trimmed V and J ends, which lost 4 bases and 5 bases, there was a span of 15 bases. The length of the CDR3 is 14 residues. DNA for the CDR3: TGTGCCAGCAGCCTCTCTTGGCCAGGGGAGACCCAGTACTTC. Amino acid sequence: CASSLSWPGETQYF. Full variable domain (outside the CDR3, taken from reference TRBV5-4 and TRBJ2-5): ETGVTQSPTHLIKTRGQQVTLRCSSQSGHNTVSWYQQALGQGPQFIFQYYREEENGRGNFPPRFSGLQFPNYSSELNVNALELDDSALYLCASSLSWPGETQYFGPGTRLLVL.

The rearrangement links TRBV18 to TRBJ2-2; a possible D gene is TRBD1 (5 bases). Germline assignment: CDR1 KGHSH and CDR2 LQKENI. With 5 bases removed from V and 0 bases from J, the gap between germline ends came to 25 bases. CDR3 length: 20 residues. In DNA, the CDR3 is TGTGCCAGCTCATCTCGCCCGGCCCAACAGAAGGGGACGAACACCGGGGAGCTGTTTTTT. As protein: CASSSRPAQQKGTNTGELFF.

The chain is built from TRBV15 and TRBJ2-1; a weak D match, TRBD1 (5 bases). V gave up 0 bases and J gave up 4 bases, with 10 bases separating them. CDR1 is LNHNV and CDR2 is YYDKDF in the germline V gene (reference sequence). The CDR3 totals 15 residues. The CDR3 coding sequence is TGTGCCACCAGCAGAGATAGGGGTGGGTACAATGAGCAGTTCTTC. Its protein is CATSRDRGGYNEQFF. The full variable domain, rest sourced from reference TRBV15 and TRBJ2-1, is DAMVIQNPRYQVTQFGKPVTLSCSQTLNHNVMYWYQQKSSQAPKLLFHYYDKDFNNEADTPDNFQSRRPNTSFCFLDIRSPGLGDTAMYLCATSRDRGGYNEQFFGPGTRLTVL.

The chain carries TRBV3-1 (or the pseudogene TRBV3-2) and TRBJ2-1; 8 bases align to TRBD2. Trimming at V came to 4 bases and at J to 8 bases, leaving 16 bases not matched to a gene. CDR3 size: 17 residues. The germline V gene has CDR1 LGHDT and CDR2 YNNKEL (reference sequence). The CDR3 spells CASSLYAGGAGVHEQFF. CDR3 in DNA: TGTGCCAGCAGCCTCTATGCCGGGGGAGCGGGAGTCCATGAGCAGTTCTTC.

In this sample, this clone turned up a few times. V usage is TRBV2 and J usage is TRBJ1-2, with 10 bases lining up with TRBD1. This CDR3 is built from 13 residues. Germline V gene sequence: CDR1 SNHLY, CDR2 FYNNEI. The junction had 9 bases not matched to a gene; V was cut back by 7 bases and J by 10 bases. CDR3 nucleotides: TGTGCCAGCAACTCGAATAGACAGGGGGCCTACACCTTC. Translating it yields CASNSNRQGAYTF.

This chain connects TRBV7-2 to TRBJ2-2; 8 bases match TRBD1. Germline values: CDR1 SGHTA, CDR2 FQGNSA. The CDR3 loop spans 14 amino acids. With V trimmed by 4 bases and J by 4 bases, 2 bases remained unmatched. The CDR3 DNA follows: TGTGCCAGCAGCTCCCAGGGGGCCACCGGGGAGCTGTTTTTT. This codes for CASSSQGATGELFF.

The chain is built from TRBV4-1 and TRBJ2-7, with 7 bases matching TRBD1. This CDR3 comprises 16 residues. From germline, CDR1 is MGHRA and CDR2 YSYEKL. The junction had 10 bases not matched to a gene; V was cut back by 0 bases and J by 5 bases. The CDR3 coding sequence is TGCGCCAGCAGCCAAGACCGGGACAGCGACTGGGACGAGCAGTACTTC. This sequence encodes CASSQDRDSDWDEQYF.

This chain connects TRBV19 to TRBJ1-4; no firm D call. Looked up from germline, CDR1 is LNHDA and CDR2 is SQIVND (reference sequence). V was cut by 5 bases and J by 7 bases, with 11 bases left in between. CDR3 length: 13 residues. The CDR3 loop reads CASSYGRGEKLFF. CDR3 coding DNA: TGTGCCAGTAGTTACGGTCGTGGTGAAAAACTGTTTTTT.

The chain is built from TRBV12-3 or TRBV12-4 and TRBJ1-5; 9 bases map to TRBD1. The V segment lost 5 bases and the J segment 9 bases; nucleotides outside the gene matches: 5. CDR3 length equals 13 residues. CDR3 in DNA: TGTGCCAGCAGTATCCCGGGACAGGGGCCCCAGCATTTT. As protein: CASSIPGQGPQHF.

V is TRBV5-1 and J is TRBJ2-3, with D unclear. The germline gives CDR1 SGHRS, CDR2 YFSETQ. This CDR3 has 12 amino acids. The V gene lost 5 bases and the J gene lost 6 bases, with 10 bases spanning the gap. CDR3 loop: CASRPTSDTQYF. The DNA of the CDR3 is TGCGCCAGCAGACCAACTTCTGATACGCAGTATTTT.

The chain has TRBV5-1 and TRBJ2-2, with TRBD1 matching 8 bases. Germline CDR1 is SGHRS and CDR2 is YFSETQ. With 1 base clipped from V and 7 bases from J, the junction kept 6 bases outside the gene matches. The CDR3 has 15 residues. Here the CDR3 reads CASSLLQGVVGELFF. CDR3 nucleotides: TGCGCCAGCAGCTTGTTACAGGGGGTAGTCGGGGAGCTGTTTTTT.

The chain carries TRBV11-2 and TRBJ2-7, with D possibly TRBD1 on 5 matching bases. This CDR3 has 13 residues. Germline V gives CDR1 SGHAT, CDR2 FQNNGV. V gave up 5 bases and J gave up 5 bases, with 13 bases separating them. This chain's CDR3 is CASSRSTGNEQYF. The CDR3 DNA sequence: TGTGCCAGCAGCCGATCTACAGGAAACGAGCAGTACTTC.

The gene calls are TRBV19 and TRBJ1-1; TRBD1 agrees at 7 bases. CDR1 and CDR2 from the germline V gene are LNHDA and SQIVND (reference sequence). With V trimmed by 8 bases and J by 6 bases, 12 bases remained unmatched. The CDR3 consists of 14 residues. The CDR3 nucleotides read TGTGCCAGTCGATCGGGACAGCCTTTCGCTGAAGCTTTCTTT. As protein: CASRSGQPFAEAFF.

This chain connects TRBV7-8 to TRBJ1-4; 7 bases are shared with TRBD1. V gave up 6 bases and J gave up 0 bases; unmatched junction bases: 10. In germline, CDR1 is SGHVS, CDR2 FQNEAQ. The CDR3 has 17 amino acids. CDR3 coding DNA: TGTGCCAGCAGGCGACAGGGAGGAAAGGCAACTAATGAAAAACTGTTTTTT. Translated, it gives CASRRQGGKATNEKLFF. Using reference TRBV7-8 and TRBJ1-4 for the parts outside the CDR3, the full variable domain is GAGVSQSPRYKVAKRGQDVALRCDPISGHVSLFWYQQALGQGPEFLTYFQNEAQLDKSGLPSDRFFAERPEGSVSTLKIQRTQQEDSAVYLCASRRQGGKATNEKLFFGSGTQLSVL.

This sequence joins TRBV7-3 and TRBJ1-5; TRBD1 aligns across 7 bases. V trimming: 1 base; J trimming: 5 bases; junction bases outside the gene matches: 8. The germline CDR1 and CDR2 sequences are SGHTA and FQGTGA. This CDR3 has 16 residues. This chain's CDR3 is CASSLSQGVLYQPQHF. CDR3 nucleotides: TGTGCCAGCAGCTTAAGCCAGGGGGTTCTGTATCAGCCCCAGCATTTT.

The chain is built from TRBV3-1 (or the pseudogene TRBV3-2) and TRBJ2-1; the D gene is possibly TRBD1 (6 bases). CDR3 size: 17 residues. Per germline, CDR1 LGHDT and CDR2 YNNKEL (reference sequence). The V end lost 4 bases, the J end lost 4 bases, and 20 bases lay between the germline ends. CDR3 amino acids: CASSLILTGIGYNEQFF. DNA of the CDR3: TGTGCCAGCAGCCTAATTCTAACAGGGATTGGGTACAATGAGCAGTTCTTC.

This chain uses TRBV5-6 with TRBJ1-2; TRBD1 matches 7 bases. Germline CDR1 reads SGHDT; CDR2 reads YYEEEE. Germline trimming cut 4 bases from V and 1 base from J; bases unmatched to any gene: 10. The CDR3 is 16 residues long. The CDR3 DNA reads TGTGCCAGCAGCCACAGGACAGGCGTCAGTAACTATGGCTACACCTTC. This codes for CASSHRTGVSNYGYTF.

The rearrangement joins TRBV2 to TRBJ1-2; 7 bases agree with TRBD1. Germline lookup yields CDR1 SNHLY and CDR2 FYNNEI. The length of the CDR3 is 13 residues. V trimming: 6 bases; J trimming: 7 bases; junction bases outside the gene matches: 8. The CDR3 spells CASRETGYGGYTF. CDR3 nucleotides: TGTGCCAGCAGGGAGACAGGGTATGGTGGCTACACCTTC.

This clone was counted ten times or more. V gene TRBV7-8 combines with J gene TRBJ2-3, with TRBD2 matching 16 bases. This CDR3 has 18 amino acids. Germline loops: CDR1 SGHVS, CDR2 FQNEAQ. Unmatched junction bases numbered 8, after V lost 3 bases and J lost 5 bases. This chain's CDR3 is CASSLPTGLAGGEDTQYF. In DNA form, the CDR3 reads TGTGCCAGCAGCTTGCCAACGGGACTAGCGGGAGGGGAAGATACGCAGTATTTT.